These T cell receptor beta chains were read from a single sample in a study of T-cell memory formation after mild COVID-19. TCRdb reprocessed the 5' RACE reads with MiXCR, giving one entry per CDR3 protein. The sample includes some 300,000 distinct CDR3 sequences, less than 25% of them seen just once. Sequencing input: PBMCs or a T cell subset sorted from them (not recorded which). The source is a man younger than 30 who had mild COVID-19 (a few samples of this study predate the infection). Cell type and time point are not known. Each CDR3 is given with its conserved first and last residue. A D gene is named only where the DNA matches it firmly. Clone size is stated in some rows and not others, as once, few, many or a class when expanded.

V gene: TRBV5-1; CDR3 length: 15; clone size: few; D gene: .; J gene: TRBJ2-2; CDR3 DNA: TGCGCCAGCAGCCGAGCCGTCTTAAACACCGGGGAGCTGTTTTTT; CDR3 protein: CASSRAVLNTGELFF
V gene: TRBV7-2; CDR3 length: 15; clone size: .; D gene: .; J gene: TRBJ1-3; CDR3 DNA: TGTGCCAGCAGCCCGCCGGACAGACCTGGAAACACCATATATTTT; CDR3 protein: CASSPPDRPGNTIYF
V gene: TRBV29-1; CDR3 length: 11; clone size: few; D gene: TRBD2; J gene: TRBJ2-1; CDR3 DNA: TGCAGCGCCGGGACTAGCGCTGAGCAGTTCTTC; CDR3 protein: CSAGTSAEQFF
V gene: TRBV12-3/TRBV12-4; CDR3 length: 13; clone size: .; D gene: .; J gene: TRBJ1-2; CDR3 DNA: TGTGCCAGCAGTTTAAATCTTGCGTCTGGCTACACCTTC; CDR3 protein: CASSLNLASGYTF
V gene: TRBV28; CDR3 length: 11; clone size: few; D gene: .; J gene: TRBJ1-4; CDR3 DNA: TGTGCCAGCAAAGTGGGTGAAAAACTGTTTTTT; CDR3 protein: CASKVGEKLFF
V gene: TRBV5-1; CDR3 length: 16; clone size: .; D gene: .; J gene: TRBJ1-1; CDR3 DNA: TGCGCCAGCAGCCTCCTACAGGGCTGGGCGAACACTGAAGCTTTCTTT; CDR3 protein: CASSLLQGWANTEAFF
V gene: TRBV9; CDR3 length: 15; clone size: few; D gene: TRBD1; J gene: TRBJ2-1; CDR3 DNA: TGTGCCAGCAGCGTAGGAAGGGGGCCACACAATGAGCAGTTCTTC; CDR3 protein: CASSVGRGPHNEQFF
V gene: TRBV15; CDR3 length: 17; clone size: few; D gene: TRBD1; J gene: TRBJ1-6; CDR3 DNA: TGTGCCACCAGCAGAGCCAATACCGGGACAGGGCTTTCACCCCTCCACTTT; CDR3 protein: CATSRANTGTGLSPLHF
V gene: TRBV4-2; CDR3 length: 15; clone size: .; D gene: TRBD1; J gene: TRBJ1-1; CDR3 DNA: TGTGCCAGCAGAATCCCGGGACAGGGTAAGACTGAAGCTTTCTTT; CDR3 protein: CASRIPGQGKTEAFF
V gene: TRBV6-2/TRBV6-3; CDR3 length: 15; clone size: .; D gene: .; J gene: TRBJ2-7; CDR3 DNA: TGTGCCAGCAGTTACTCCGTGACAGAGCCCTACGAGCAGTACTTC; CDR3 protein: CASSYSVTEPYEQYF
V gene: TRBV12-3/TRBV12-4; CDR3 length: 18; clone size: .; D gene: .; J gene: TRBJ1-4; CDR3 DNA: TGTGCCAGCAGTTTCCATGGGGGTAAGGGCACCGGGCATGAAAAACTGTTTTTT; CDR3 protein: CASSFHGGKGTGHEKLFF
V gene: TRBV7-2; CDR3 length: 12; clone size: few; D gene: .; J gene: TRBJ2-5; CDR3 DNA: TGTGCCAGCAGCTTCCTCGTTGAGATCCAGTACTTC; CDR3 protein: CASSFLVEIQYF
V gene: TRBV4-3; CDR3 length: 17; clone size: few; D gene: TRBD2; J gene: TRBJ2-3; CDR3 DNA: TGCGCCAGCAGCCAAGAGGGGGGAGGGAGCCTCACAGATACGCAGTATTTT; CDR3 protein: CASSQEGGGSLTDTQYF
V gene: TRBV6-1; CDR3 length: 13; clone size: .; D gene: .; J gene: TRBJ1-4; CDR3 DNA: TGTGCCAGCAGTGAACTGGCGCGTGAAAAACTGTTTTTT; CDR3 protein: CASSELAREKLFF
V gene: TRBV12-3/TRBV12-4; CDR3 length: 11; clone size: .; D gene: .; J gene: TRBJ2-4; CDR3 DNA: TGTGCCAGCAGTTTAGGCCCAATTCAGTACTTC; CDR3 protein: CASSLGPIQYF
V gene: TRBV5-1; CDR3 length: 16; clone size: .; D gene: .; J gene: TRBJ2-2; CDR3 DNA: TGCGCCAGCAGCAGCGAGAGGGGGATGGAGACCGGGGAGCTGTTTTTT; CDR3 protein: CASSSERGMETGELFF
V gene: TRBV12-3/TRBV12-4; CDR3 length: 14; clone size: .; D gene: .; J gene: TRBJ2-2; CDR3 DNA: TGTGCCAGCAGTTCCACGGGGGCGGCCGGGGAGCTGTTTTTT; CDR3 protein: CASSSTGAAGELFF
V gene: TRBV10-3; CDR3 length: 15; clone size: .; D gene: TRBD1; J gene: TRBJ2-1; CDR3 DNA: TGTGCCATCACCGGGGGACAGGGCTGGGGCAATGAGCAGTTCTTC; CDR3 protein: CAITGGQGWGNEQFF
V gene: TRBV15; CDR3 length: 14; clone size: .; D gene: TRBD1; J gene: TRBJ2-1; CDR3 DNA: TGTGCCACCTGCCGGGACAGGGCTAACAATGAGCAGTTCTTC; CDR3 protein: CATCRDRANNEQFF
V gene: TRBV7-2; CDR3 length: 16; clone size: many; D gene: TRBD2; J gene: TRBJ2-3; CDR3 DNA: TGTGCCAGCAGCCGAGGGCCTAGCGGGACGGGAGATACGCAGTATTTT; CDR3 protein: CASSRGPSGTGDTQYF
V gene: TRBV19; CDR3 length: 14; clone size: once; D gene: .; J gene: TRBJ1-5; CDR3 DNA: TGTGCCAGTAACTCAAGGTTATTAGATCAGCCCCAGCATTTT; CDR3 protein: CASNSRLLDQPQHF
V gene: TRBV5-1; CDR3 length: 14; clone size: .; D gene: .; J gene: TRBJ1-1; CDR3 DNA: TGCGCCAGCAGCCGGGCCAGGGCGGGCACTGAAGCTTTCTTT; CDR3 protein: CASSRARAGTEAFF